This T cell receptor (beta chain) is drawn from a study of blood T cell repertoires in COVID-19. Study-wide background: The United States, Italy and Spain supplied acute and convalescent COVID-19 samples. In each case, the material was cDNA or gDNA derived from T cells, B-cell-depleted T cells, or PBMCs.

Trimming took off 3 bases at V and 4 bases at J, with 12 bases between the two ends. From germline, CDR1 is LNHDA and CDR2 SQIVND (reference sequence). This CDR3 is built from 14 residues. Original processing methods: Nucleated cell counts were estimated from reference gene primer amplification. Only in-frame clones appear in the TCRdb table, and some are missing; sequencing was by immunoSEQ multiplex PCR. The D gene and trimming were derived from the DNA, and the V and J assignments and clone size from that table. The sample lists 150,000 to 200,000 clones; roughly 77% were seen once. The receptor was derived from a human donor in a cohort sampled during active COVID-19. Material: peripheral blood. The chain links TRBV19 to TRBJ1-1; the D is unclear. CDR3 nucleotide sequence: TGTGCCAGTAGTATCCCCTTCAGCGGCACTGAAGCTTTCTTT. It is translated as CASSIPFSGTEAFF.